The 19 T cell receptor beta chains below come from one sample, sequenced in a study of blood T cell repertoires in COVID-19. Method: immunoSEQ multiplex PCR; TCRdb's copy keeps in-frame clones and lacks some. Found here are hundreds of thousands of clones, over 85% of them singletons; the top ten hold under 3.5%. The material sequenced was PBMCs or T cells enriched from blood (not recorded which). These TCRs come from a woman in her forties or fifties who had been exposed to COVID-19.

V gene TRBV30 combines with J gene TRBJ1-5, with D possibly TRBD1 on 5 matching bases. The V gene's germline CDR1 is GTSNPN and CDR2 SVGIG (reference sequence). The V gene lost 0 bases and the J gene lost 4 bases, with 13 bases spanning the gap. The CDR3 is made up of 15 amino acids. CDR3 in amino acids: CAWSVLGQSNQPQHF. For the CDR3, the DNA is TGTGCCTGGAGTGTACTGGGGCAGTCGAATCAGCCCCAGCATTTT.

In this sample, this clone turned up once. The chain recombines TRBV9 with TRBJ2-2; a possible D gene is TRBD1 (6 bases). CDR1 is SGDLS and CDR2 is YYNGEE in the germline V gene. The CDR3 is 14 residues long. V was shortened by 2 bases and J by 6 bases, with 11 bases between the two germline ends. DNA for the CDR3: TGTGCCAGCAGCGTGGACAGTTTCTCCGGGGAGCTGTTTTTT. Its protein product is CASSVDSFSGELFF.

V and J are TRBV5-1 and TRBJ2-3; 9 bases line up with TRBD1. Germline V gene data show CDR1 as SGHRS and CDR2 as YFSETQ. The CDR3 covers 17 residues. The trim removed 0 bases at V and 2 bases at J, leaving 7 bases unmatched. CDR3 bases: TGCGCCAGCAGCTTGGGTCCTACAGGGGGCGACACAGATACGCAGTATTTT. It codes for CASSLGPTGGDTDTQYF.

As to this clone: The junction differs from germline at one of its ends, possibly a read error. DNA of the CDR3: TGCACCAGCAGCCCCGGGACTAGCGGAAAAGAGACCCAGTACTTC. This gives the protein CTSSPGTSGKETQYF. The chain combines TRBV5-1 with TRBJ2-5; 11 nucleotides align to TRBD2. The CDR3 extends over 15 amino acids. Germline CDR1 and CDR2: SGHRS and YFSETQ. Complete variable domain (other parts from reference TRBV5-1 and TRBJ2-5): KAGVTQTPRYLIKTRGQQVTLSCSPISGHRSVSWYQQTPGQGLQFLFEYFSETQRNKGNFPGRFSGRQFSNSRSEMNVSTLELGDSALYLCTSSPGTSGKETQYFGPGTRLLVL.

The rearrangement uses TRBV3-1 (or the pseudogene TRBV3-2) and TRBJ2-1, with 11 bases that match TRBD1. Germline-derived CDR1 and CDR2 are LGHDT and YNNKEL (reference sequence). With V trimmed by 4 bases and J by 3 bases, 2 bases remained unmatched. The CDR3 covers 15 residues. For the CDR3, the DNA is TGTGCCAGCAGCCGGACAGGGGGCTACTACAATGAGCAGTTCTTC. Encoded protein: CASSRTGGYYNEQFF.

CDR3 protein: CASSLDRAFQFF. The CDR3 DNA reads as TGCGCCAGCAGCTTGGACAGGGCTTTTCAGTTCTTC. V and J are TRBV5-1 and TRBJ2-1, with D possibly TRBD1 on 6 matching bases. The CDR3 covers 12 residues. Germline V gene sequence: CDR1 SGHRS, CDR2 YFSETQ. V was clipped by 0 bases and J by 13 bases, with 11 bases between them.

V is TRBV28 and J is TRBJ2-3, with TRBD1 identical over 7 bases. V trimming: 5 bases; J trimming: 7 bases; junction bases outside the gene matches: 6. This CDR3 comprises 13 residues. Germline V lookup: CDR1 MDHEN, CDR2 SYDVKM. CDR3 nucleotide sequence: TGTGCCAGCAGTCCACAGGACAGGAATACGCAGTATTTT. This codes for CASSPQDRNTQYF.

Only one count was recorded for this clone. V gene TRBV2 combines with J gene TRBJ2-4; D gene uncertain. Trimming took off 4 bases at V and 3 bases at J, with 22 bases between the two ends. Germline values: CDR1 SNHLY, CDR2 FYNNEI. This CDR3 is built from 18 residues. Here the CDR3 reads CASSGRGYLTMGKNIQYF. The CDR3 nucleotides are TGTGCCAGCAGTGGCCGCGGCTACCTTACTATGGGCAAAAACATTCAGTACTTC. Based on the CDR3 plus reference TRBV2 and TRBJ2-4, the full variable domain is EPEVTQTPSHQVTQMGQEVILRCVPISNHLYFYWYRQILGQKVEFLVSFYNNEISEKSEIFDDQFSVERPDGSNFTLKIRSTKLEDSAMYFCASSGRGYLTMGKNIQYFGAGTRLSVL.

The V and J genes are TRBV7-8 and TRBJ1-3; the D is unclear. CDR3 length: 16 residues. The V gene lost 1 base and the J gene lost 0 bases, with 10 bases spanning the gap. Germline V gene lookup returns CDR1 SGHVS and CDR2 FQNEAQ. CDR3 in DNA: TGTGCCAGCAGCTTAGAGAGGGTAAACTCTGGAAACACCATATATTTT. Protein product: CASSLERVNSGNTIYF.

The chain has TRBV27 and TRBJ2-3, with D perhaps matching TRBD2 (7 bases). CDR1 is MNHEY, CDR2 SMNVEV, per germline (reference sequence). V gave up 6 bases and J gave up 4 bases, with 20 bases separating them. This CDR3 is built from 16 residues. The CDR3 region is CASSAAFGGRSDTQYF. The CDR3 nucleotides read TGTGCCAGCAGCGCGGCGTTCGGGGGGCGTTCAGATACGCAGTATTTT.

This rearrangement joins TRBV11-2 to TRBJ1-5; D not resolved. The CDR3 has 13 amino acids. Germline V gene sequence: CDR1 SGHAT, CDR2 FQNNGV. Trimming removed 3 bases from V and 4 bases from J, with 7 bases in between. In DNA, the CDR3 is TGTGCCAGCAGCTTTTTGGAGAATCAGCCCCAGCATTTT. Translated, it gives CASSFLENQPQHF.

This clone has more than one count but fewer than ten. The V gene is TRBV28, the J gene TRBJ1-6, with a weak D call TRBD1 (6 bases). Germline-derived CDR1 and CDR2 are MDHEN and SYDVKM. This CDR3 region has 14 residues. V was clipped by 3 bases and J by 7 bases, with 10 bases between them. Here the CDR3 reads CASSFRDINSPLHF. DNA of the CDR3: TGTGCCAGCAGTTTTAGGGACATCAATTCACCCCTCCACTTT. Full variable domain (rest looked up from reference TRBV28 and TRBJ1-6): DVKVTQSSRYLVKRTGEKVFLECVQDMDHENMFWYRQDPGLGLRLIYFSYDVKMKEKGDIPEGYSVSREKKERFSLILESASTNQTSMYLCASSFRDINSPLHFGNGTRLTVT.

V is TRBV10-3 and J is TRBJ1-2; TRBD1 matches at 8 bases. Germline V gives CDR1 ENHRY, CDR2 SYGVKD. CDR3 length: 18 amino acids. With V trimmed by 0 bases and J by 2 bases, 11 bases remained unmatched. The CDR3 DNA reads as TGTGCCATCAGTGAGTCCAGGGCAGGGGGCAGTGGCAACTATGGCTACACCTTC. Translated, it gives CAISESRAGGSGNYGYTF.

The V and J genes are TRBV11-3 and TRBJ2-2; TRBD1 is a possible D gene (5 bases). The germline V gene encodes CDR1 SGHNT and CDR2 YENEEA. The V end lost 5 bases, the J end lost 1 base, and 8 bases lay between the germline ends. The CDR3 loop spans 14 amino acids. For the CDR3, the DNA is TGTGCCAGCAGCGCCAGGGTGAACACCGGGGAGCTGTTTTTT. This sequence encodes CASSARVNTGELFF.

The V gene is TRBV28, the J gene TRBJ2-7; 7 bases are a match to TRBD1. The CDR3 extends over 14 amino acids. From germline, CDR1 is MDHEN and CDR2 SYDVKM. With V trimmed by 2 bases and J by 6 bases, 7 bases remained unmatched. DNA of the CDR3: TGTGCCAGCAGTTTACTCAGGGGGAGTTCCGAGCAGTACTTC. The encoded protein is CASSLLRGSSEQYF.

The chain employs TRBV5-1 and TRBJ2-3, with D hard to call. The V end lost 1 base, the J end lost 1 base, and 7 bases lay between the germline ends. This CDR3 has 14 residues. Germline V lookup: CDR1 SGHRS, CDR2 YFSETQ. Here the CDR3 reads CASSLRLRTDTQYF. DNA for the CDR3: TGCGCCAGCAGCTTGCGACTGCGCACAGATACGCAGTATTTT.

V and J are TRBV4-2 and TRBJ2-3, with D maybe TRBD2 (5 bases). CDR3 size: 18 residues. The V gene lost 0 bases and the J gene lost 0 bases, with 16 bases spanning the gap. Germline V gene sequence: CDR1 LGHNA, CDR2 YNFKEQ. CDR3 region: CASSQDLASYHSTDTQYF. The CDR3 DNA sequence: TGTGCCAGCAGCCAAGATTTGGCTAGCTATCATAGCACAGATACGCAGTATTTT.

This chain uses TRBV9 with TRBJ1-1; D is perhaps TRBD1 (6 bases). The CDR3 is 12 amino acids. Germline V gene sequence: CDR1 SGDLS, CDR2 YYNGEE. V shed 4 bases and J shed 5 bases, with 9 bases lying between them. This chain's CDR3 is CASSNDRTEAFF. In DNA, the CDR3 is TGTGCCAGCAGCAATGACAGGACTGAAGCTTTCTTT.

This chain connects TRBV27 to TRBJ2-1; 13 bases are shared with TRBD2. Trimming removed 8 bases from V and 4 bases from J; junction bases left unmatched: 2. Germline CDR1 reads MNHEY; CDR2 reads SMNVEV (reference sequence). The CDR3 extends over 14 amino acids. CDR3 in amino acids: CASLGLAGYNEQFF. The CDR3 DNA sequence: TGTGCCAGCCTGGGACTAGCGGGATACAATGAGCAGTTCTTC.